This TCR beta chain was captured in a study of control samples from healthy donors and cancer patients (dated by TCRdb to between 2020 and 2021). Notes on this clone: Which antigen it targets is not known. No much larger clone exists at a distance of one base, and base qualities are not known.

Preparation of the library involved the immunoSEQ multiplex PCR assay. The table comes from immuneACCESS by way of TCRdb, which keeps in-frame sequences with V and J called. Part of the clones is missing from these tables; in studies checked, under half for an unresolved V gene and the rest for unknown reasons. The sample table contains roughly 170,000 clones; only one count was recorded for just over 90% of them. Clones ranked in the top ten supply roughly 4% of the sample. Per the germline V gene, SGHTA is the CDR1 and FQGNSA is the CDR2. The CDR3, cysteine through phenylalanine, is 15 amino acids long. Kept here is only the CDR3 DNA, which spans 45 bases and is read in frame from base 1. V gives up 0 bases and J gives up 4 bases, and the segment between their germline ends measures 9 bases.

The sequencing sample was made of blood. The TCR comes from a woman aged 55-70 years in good health. The rearranged chain carries TRBV7-2 and TRBJ2-2; the D segment could be TRBD2, given 7 matching bases. This receptor carries the CDR3 CASSLAGGATGELFF. The base sequence is TGTGCCAGCAGCTTAGCGGGGGGGGCCACCGGGGAGCTGTTTTTT. When the CDR3 is completed using the reference TRBV7-2 and TRBJ2-2 genes on either side, the full variable domain is GAGVSQSPSNKVTEKGKDVELRCDPISGHTALYWYRQSLGQGLEFLIYFQGNSAPDKSGLPSDRFSAERTGGSVSTLTIQRTQQEDSAVYLCASSLAGGATGELFFGEGSRLTVL.